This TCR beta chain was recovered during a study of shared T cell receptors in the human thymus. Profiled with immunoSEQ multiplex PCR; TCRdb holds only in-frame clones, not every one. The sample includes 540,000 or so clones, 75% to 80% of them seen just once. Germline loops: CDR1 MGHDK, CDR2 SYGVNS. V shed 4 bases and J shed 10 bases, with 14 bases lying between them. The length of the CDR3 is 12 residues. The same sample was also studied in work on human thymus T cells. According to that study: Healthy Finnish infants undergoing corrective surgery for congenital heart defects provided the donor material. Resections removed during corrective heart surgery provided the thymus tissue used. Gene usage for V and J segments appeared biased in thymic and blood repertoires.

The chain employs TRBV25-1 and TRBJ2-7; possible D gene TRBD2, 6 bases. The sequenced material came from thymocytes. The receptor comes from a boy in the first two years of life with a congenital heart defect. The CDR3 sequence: CASSGRGNRQYF. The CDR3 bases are TGTGCCAGCAGTGGGAGGGGAAATCGACAGTACTTC.